This T cell receptor beta chain was captured in a study of cytotoxic CD8 clonotypes in ibrutinib-treated CLL. There are 15 residues in the CDR3. The germline gives CDR1 SGHDT, CDR2 YYEEEE. J lost 4 bases, V lost 4 bases, and 9 bases had no gene match. Assay used: immunoSEQ multiplex PCR; TCRdb lists only in-frame clones, some missing. The table has about 300,000 clones, around 77% seen once. The sample was PBMCs, taken at disease progression, from a patient treated with ibrutinib. V and J are TRBV5-6 and TRBJ2-7; 9 positions agree with TRBD1. The source of this sequence is a human donor with chronic lymphocytic leukemia. The CDR3 DNA is TGTGCCAGCAGCCCACCGGGACAGGGTCGGTACGAGCAGTACTTC. This translates into CASSPPGQGRYEQYF.